The text below deals with one T cell receptor beta chain. The data are from a study of blood T cell repertoires in COVID-19. For the study at large: Specimens from acute and convalescent COVID-19 originated in the United States, Italy and Spain.

Participants came from roughly 25 US areas, aged roughly 18 to 95 years. Donors were grouped by their self-reported clinical history. In the original processing: Amplification with reference gene primers provided the estimates of nucleated cell counts. Clones were read by immunoSEQ multiplex PCR, and TCRdb kept only the in-frame ones, dropping some. V and J calls and clone size follow that table, whereas D and trimming were derived from the DNA. The top ten clones hold roughly 18% of a sample with around 130,000 clones, around 86% of them seen once. The sample was PBMCs or T cells enriched from blood (not recorded which). This sequence was found in a man aged 30 to 39 who had recovered from COVID-19.

CDR3 protein: CASTWTGSDQPQHF. In DNA form, the CDR3 reads TGTGCCAGTACCTGGACAGGGAGTGATCAGCCCCAGCATTTT. V usage is TRBV19 and J usage is TRBJ1-5; 8 bases align to TRBD1. The V gene's germline CDR1 is LNHDA and CDR2 SQIVND (reference sequence). This CDR3 has 14 amino acids. With 7 bases clipped from V and 5 bases from J, the junction kept 7 bases outside the gene matches.